The present T cell receptor (beta chain) was sequenced within a study of OX40 agonist ivuxolimab in advanced cancers. General study results and limits: On average, CD8+ T cells had more expanded clones than CD4+.

Data came from immunoSEQ multiplex PCR; TCRdb stores just in-frame clones and leaves some out. The table has about 80,000 clones, around 90% seen once. Patients had blood sampled at baseline and again on cycle 4 day 1 and cycle 7 day 1. A remark on this clone: Its antigen is not identified.

The sequenced sample was CD4+ or CD8+ T cells sorted from blood, obtained in a trial of the OX40 agonist ivuxolimab. The source is an adult with an advanced solid tumor such as melanoma, head and neck, liver or kidney cancer.

CDR3 sequence: CASSPAERPRTSYNEQFF. The CDR3 DNA is TGCGCCAGCAGTCCGGCAGAACGGCCCCGAACTAGCTACAATGAGCAGTTCTTC. The chain has TRBV23-1 and TRBJ2-1; D may be TRBD2 (5 bases). TRBV23-1 is classed as an ORF, of uncertain function. Trimming took 4 bases from V and 3 from J, leaving 22 bases between them. The CDR3 extends over 18 amino acids.